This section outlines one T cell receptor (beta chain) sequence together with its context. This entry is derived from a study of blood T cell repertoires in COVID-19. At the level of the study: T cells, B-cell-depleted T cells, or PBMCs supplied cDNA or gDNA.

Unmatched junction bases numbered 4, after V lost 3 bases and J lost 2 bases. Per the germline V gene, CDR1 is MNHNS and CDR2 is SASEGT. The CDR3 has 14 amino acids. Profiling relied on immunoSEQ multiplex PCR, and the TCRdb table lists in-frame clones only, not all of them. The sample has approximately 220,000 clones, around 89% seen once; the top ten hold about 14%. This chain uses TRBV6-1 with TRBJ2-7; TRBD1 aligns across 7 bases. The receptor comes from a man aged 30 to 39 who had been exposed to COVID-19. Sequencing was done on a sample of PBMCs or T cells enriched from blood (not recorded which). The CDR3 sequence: CASSDDRVTYEQYF. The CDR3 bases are TGTGCCAGCAGTGACGACAGGGTCACCTACGAGCAGTACTTC.